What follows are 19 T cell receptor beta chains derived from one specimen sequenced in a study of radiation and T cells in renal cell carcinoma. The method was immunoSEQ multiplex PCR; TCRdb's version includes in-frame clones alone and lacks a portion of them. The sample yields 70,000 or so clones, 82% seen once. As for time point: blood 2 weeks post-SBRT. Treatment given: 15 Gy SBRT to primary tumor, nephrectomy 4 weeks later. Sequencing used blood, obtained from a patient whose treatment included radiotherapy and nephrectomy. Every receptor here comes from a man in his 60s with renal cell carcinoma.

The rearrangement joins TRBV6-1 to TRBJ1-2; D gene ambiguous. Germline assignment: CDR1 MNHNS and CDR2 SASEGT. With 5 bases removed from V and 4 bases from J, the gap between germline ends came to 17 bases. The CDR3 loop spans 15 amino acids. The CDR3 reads CASSPSLLAGYGYTF. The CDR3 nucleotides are TGTGCCAGCAGTCCCTCGTTGCTCGCCGGCTATGGCTACACCTTC.

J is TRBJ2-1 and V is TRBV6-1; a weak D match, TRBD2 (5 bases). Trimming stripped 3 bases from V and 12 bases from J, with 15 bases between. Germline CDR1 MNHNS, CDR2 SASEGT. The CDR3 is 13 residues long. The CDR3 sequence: CASSESGIVGQFF. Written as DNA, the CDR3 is TGTGCCAGCAGTGAGAGCGGAATTGTGGGGCAGTTCTTC.

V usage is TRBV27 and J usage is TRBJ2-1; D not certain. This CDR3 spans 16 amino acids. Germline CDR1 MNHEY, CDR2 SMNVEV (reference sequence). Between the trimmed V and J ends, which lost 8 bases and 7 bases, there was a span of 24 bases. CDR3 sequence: CASQRPPEVKPNEQFF. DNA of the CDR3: TGTGCCAGCCAGAGGCCCCCAGAGGTGAAACCAAATGAGCAGTTCTTC.

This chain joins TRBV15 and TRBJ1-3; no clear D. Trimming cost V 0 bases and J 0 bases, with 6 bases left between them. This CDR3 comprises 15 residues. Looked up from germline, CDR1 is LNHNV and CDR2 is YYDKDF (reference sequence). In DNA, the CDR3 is TGTGCCACCAGCAGAGAGGGCTTCTCTGGAAACACCATATATTTT. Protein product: CATSREGFSGNTIYF.

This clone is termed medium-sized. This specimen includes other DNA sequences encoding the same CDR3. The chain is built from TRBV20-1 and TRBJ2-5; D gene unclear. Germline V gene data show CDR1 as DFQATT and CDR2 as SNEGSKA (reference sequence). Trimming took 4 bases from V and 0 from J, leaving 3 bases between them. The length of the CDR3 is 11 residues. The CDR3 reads CSATHQETQYF. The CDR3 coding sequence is TGCAGTGCTACCCACCAAGAGACCCAGTACTTC.

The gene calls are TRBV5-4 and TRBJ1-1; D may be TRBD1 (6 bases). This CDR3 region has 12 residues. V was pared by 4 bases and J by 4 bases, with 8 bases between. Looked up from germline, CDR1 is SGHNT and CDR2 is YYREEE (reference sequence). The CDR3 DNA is TGTGCCAGCAGCCAGGGGTTCACTGAAGCTTTCTTT. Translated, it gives CASSQGFTEAFF.

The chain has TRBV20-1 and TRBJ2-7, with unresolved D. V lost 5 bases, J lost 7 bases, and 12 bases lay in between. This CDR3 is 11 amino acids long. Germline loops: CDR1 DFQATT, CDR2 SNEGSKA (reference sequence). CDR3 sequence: CSAPSVGEQYF. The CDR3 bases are TGCAGTGCTCCCTCAGTAGGGGAGCAGTACTTC.

The chain's CDR3 is CASSPGTLDETQYF. The CDR3 DNA follows: TGTGCCAGCAGCCCCGGGACCCTGGATGAGACCCAGTACTTC. This sequence joins TRBV4-2 and TRBJ2-5, with D perhaps given as TRBD1 or TRBD2 (5 bases each). From germline, CDR1 is LGHNA and CDR2 YNFKEQ. The CDR3 has 14 amino acids. Trimming removed 4 bases from V and 5 bases from J, with 14 bases in between.

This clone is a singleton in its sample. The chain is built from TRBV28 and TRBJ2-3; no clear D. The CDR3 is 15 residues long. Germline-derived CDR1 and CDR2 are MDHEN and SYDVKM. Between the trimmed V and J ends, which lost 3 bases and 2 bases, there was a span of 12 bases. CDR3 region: CASSFPRPYTDTQYF. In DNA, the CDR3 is TGTGCCAGCAGTTTCCCCCGTCCTTACACAGATACGCAGTATTTT.

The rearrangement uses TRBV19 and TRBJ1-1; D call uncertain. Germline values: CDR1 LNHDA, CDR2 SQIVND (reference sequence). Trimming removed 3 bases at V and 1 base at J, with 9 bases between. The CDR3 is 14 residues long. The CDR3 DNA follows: TGTGCCAGTAGTATTCCGGGAAAGAACACTGAAGCTTTCTTT. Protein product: CASSIPGKNTEAFF.

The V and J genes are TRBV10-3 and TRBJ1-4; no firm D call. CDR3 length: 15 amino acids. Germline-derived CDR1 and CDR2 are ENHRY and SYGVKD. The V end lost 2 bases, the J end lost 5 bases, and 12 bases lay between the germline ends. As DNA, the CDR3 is TGTGCCATCAGTGAGGATGCAGGTCACAATGAAAAACTGTTTTTT. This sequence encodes CAISEDAGHNEKLFF.

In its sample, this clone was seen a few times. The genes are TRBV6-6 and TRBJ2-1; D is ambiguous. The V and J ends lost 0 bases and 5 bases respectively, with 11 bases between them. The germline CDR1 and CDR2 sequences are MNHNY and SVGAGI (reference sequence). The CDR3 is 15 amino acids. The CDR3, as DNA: TGTGCCAGCAGTTACTCTGGCGGTCCTCACAATGAGCAGTTCTTC. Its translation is CASSYSGGPHNEQFF.

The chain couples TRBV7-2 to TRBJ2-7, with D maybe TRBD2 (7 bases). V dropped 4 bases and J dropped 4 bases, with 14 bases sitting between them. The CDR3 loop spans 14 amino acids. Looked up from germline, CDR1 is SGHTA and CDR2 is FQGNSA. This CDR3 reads CASSSRGGGYEQYF. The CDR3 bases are TGTGCCAGCAGCTCCAGGGGCGGGGGTTACGAGCAGTACTTC.

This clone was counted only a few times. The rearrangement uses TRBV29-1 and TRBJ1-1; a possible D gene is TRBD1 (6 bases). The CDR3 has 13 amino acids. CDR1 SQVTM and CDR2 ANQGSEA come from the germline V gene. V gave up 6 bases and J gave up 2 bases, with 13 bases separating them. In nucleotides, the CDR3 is TGCAGCGTCAATAGGGGGGATAACACTGAAGCTTTCTTT. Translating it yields CSVNRGDNTEAFF. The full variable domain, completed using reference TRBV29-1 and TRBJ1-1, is SAVISQKPSRDICQRGTSLTIQCQVDSQVTMMFWYRQQPGQSLTLIATANQGSEATYESGFVIDKFPISRPNLTFSTLTVSNMSPEDSSIYLCSVNRGDNTEAFFGQGTRLTVV.

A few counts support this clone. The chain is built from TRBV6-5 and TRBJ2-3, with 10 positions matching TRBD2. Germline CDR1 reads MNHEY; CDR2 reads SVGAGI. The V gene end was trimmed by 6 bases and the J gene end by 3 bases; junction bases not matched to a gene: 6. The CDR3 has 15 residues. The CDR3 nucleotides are TGTGCCAGCAGGGAGAGCGGGAGGGGAACAGATACGCAGTATTTT. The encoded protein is CASRESGRGTDTQYF.

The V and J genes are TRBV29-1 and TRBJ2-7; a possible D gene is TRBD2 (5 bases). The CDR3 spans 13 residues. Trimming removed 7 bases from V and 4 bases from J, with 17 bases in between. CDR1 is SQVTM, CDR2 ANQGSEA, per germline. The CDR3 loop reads CSAGSGSGYEQYF. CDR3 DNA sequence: TGCAGCGCCGGATCGGGGAGCGGATACGAGCAGTACTTC.

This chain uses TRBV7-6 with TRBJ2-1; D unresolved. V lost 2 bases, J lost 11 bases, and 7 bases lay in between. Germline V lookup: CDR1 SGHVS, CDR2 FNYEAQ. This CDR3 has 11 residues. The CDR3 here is CASSLSEKQFF. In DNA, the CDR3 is TGTGCCAGCAGCTTATCGGAGAAGCAGTTCTTC.

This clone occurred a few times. DNA for the CDR3: TGTGCCACCAGCAGAGGATCAGGGGGCAATGAGCAGTTCTTC. Protein sequence: CATSRGSGGNEQFF. This rearrangement joins TRBV15 to TRBJ2-1, with TRBD1 matching over 7 bases. The J segment lost 6 bases and the V segment lost 1 base, leaving 3 bases of the junction unmatched. The CDR3 length is 14 residues. Germline CDR1 reads LNHNV; CDR2 reads YYDKDF (reference sequence).

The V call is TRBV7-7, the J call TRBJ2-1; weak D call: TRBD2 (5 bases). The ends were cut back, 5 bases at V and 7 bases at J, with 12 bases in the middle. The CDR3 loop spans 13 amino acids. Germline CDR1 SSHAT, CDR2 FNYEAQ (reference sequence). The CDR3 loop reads CASSVDRENEQFF. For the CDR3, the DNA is TGTGCCAGCAGCGTAGATAGGGAGAATGAGCAGTTCTTC.